The next 7 T cell receptor beta chains were all read from a single sample in a study of vaccination and CD4 T cells after COVID-19. Cultured CD4+ T cells had their DNA profiled by the Oncomine TCR Beta short-read assay. TCRdb processed the PCR reads anew with MiXCR; each CDR3 protein has one entry. There are around 19,000 distinct CDR3 sequences in the sample; 45% to 60% occur only once, and about 5% lies in the top ten. The treatment is: approximately 9-day PBMC culture with coronavirus spike peptide pools or control peptides (ViraFEST assay). These receptors' targets are unknown. Sequences were obtained from CD4+ T cells from blood, cultured in vitro. These receptors were taken from a human donor who had recovered from COVID-19.

The rearrangement links TRBV6-1 to TRBJ1-1, with D perhaps matching TRBD1 (5 bases). Trimming took off 4 bases at V and 5 bases at J, with 11 bases between the two ends. CDR1 MNHNS and CDR2 SASEGT come from the germline V gene. The CDR3 runs to 13 residues. This chain's CDR3 is CASSATAHTEAFF. The CDR3 DNA sequence: TGTGCCAGCAGTGCGACAGCTCATACTGAAGCTTTCTTT.

V gene TRBV27 combines with J gene TRBJ2-7, with D possibly TRBD2 on 5 matching bases. Germline CDR1 reads MNHEY; CDR2 reads SMNVEV (reference sequence). V shed 5 bases and J shed 3 bases, with 14 bases lying between them. CDR3 length equals 14 residues. The CDR3 here is CASSPRRRLYEQYF. CDR3 coding DNA: TGTGCCAGCAGTCCCAGGAGGCGGCTCTACGAGCAGTACTTC.

The genes are TRBV9 and TRBJ1-2; D is possibly TRBD1 (5 bases). Germline V gives CDR1 SGDLS, CDR2 YYNGEE. Trimming pared 7 bases from V and 5 bases from J, leaving 12 bases between. The CDR3 contains 12 residues. CDR3 protein: CASGARGYGYTF. For the CDR3, the DNA is TGTGCCAGCGGGGCCCGAGGGTATGGCTACACCTTC. The full variable domain, in which reference TRBV9 and TRBJ1-2 provide the parts outside the CDR3, is DSGVTQTPKHLITATGQRVTLRCSPRSGDLSVYWYQQSLDQGLQFLIQYYNGEERAKGNILERFSAQQFPDLHSELNLSSLELGDSALYFCASGARGYGYTFGSGTRLTVV.

CDR3 residues: CASSVTSPGELFF. For the CDR3, the DNA is TGTGCCAGCAGCGTGACTAGCCCCGGGGAGCTGTTTTTT. The chain joins TRBV12-3 or TRBV12-4 to TRBJ2-2, with 7 bases aligning to TRBD2. The CDR3 has 13 amino acids. V gave up 6 bases and J gave up 6 bases; unmatched junction bases: 4.

V and J are TRBV12-3 or TRBV12-4 and TRBJ1-5; D remains unclear. V gave up 5 bases and J gave up 1 base, with 15 bases separating them. CDR3 length equals 16 residues. DNA for the CDR3: TGTGCCAGCAGTCACTCCGGGGTATACAGCAATCAGCCCCAGCATTTT. Translated: CASSHSGVYSNQPQHF.

This clonotype showed up just a few times. This chain links TRBV15 with TRBJ1-6; D is perhaps TRBD1 (5 bases). CDR1 is LNHNV and CDR2 is YYDKDF in the germline V gene (reference sequence). This CDR3 has 15 residues. The V and J ends lost 2 bases and 9 bases respectively, with 14 bases between them. This CDR3 is CATSRYRLMGSPLHF. For the CDR3, the DNA is TGTGCCACCAGCAGATACAGGCTAATGGGTTCACCCCTCCACTTT.

This clonotype showed up just a few times. The chain is built from TRBV28 and TRBJ1-2; D is undetermined. CDR1 and CDR2 (germline): MDHEN, SYDVKM. The V gene lost 6 bases and the J gene lost 8 bases, with 13 bases spanning the gap. The CDR3 spans 12 residues. CDR3 loop: CASSSRLRGYTF. The DNA of the CDR3 is TGTGCCAGCAGCTCTAGACTACGGGGCTACACCTTC.